The 10 T cell receptor beta chains in this list originate from one sample, sequenced in a study of T-cell memory formation after mild COVID-19. Using its own MiXCR run on the 5' RACE reads, TCRdb lists one record per CDR3 protein. The repertoire includes about 470,000 distinct CDR3 sequences, roughly 25% of them detected once, and about 12% sits in the top ten. The sample comprised PBMCs or a T cell subset sorted from them (not recorded which). The source is an adult woman who had mild COVID-19 (a few samples of this study predate the infection). Cell type and time point are not known.

This sequence joins TRBV19 and TRBJ2-5; TRBD2 agrees at 9 bases. With 5 bases clipped from V and 2 bases from J, the junction kept 9 bases outside the gene matches. CDR1 LNHDA and CDR2 SQIVND come from the germline V gene (reference sequence). The CDR3 spans 16 residues. The CDR3 DNA reads as TGTGCCAGTAGTCCCCTAGCGGGGACGGGGCAAGAGACCCAGTACTTC. This sequence encodes CASSPLAGTGQETQYF.

The chain joins TRBV10-3 to TRBJ2-3, with TRBD2 identical over 10 bases. The CDR3 loop spans 19 amino acids. V dropped 3 bases and J dropped 0; count of bases not matched to a gene: 12. The germline gives CDR1 ENHRY, CDR2 SYGVKD. The CDR3 sequence is CAISDTEGTSGASTDTQYF. Written as DNA, the CDR3 is TGTGCCATCAGTGACACCGAGGGAACTAGCGGGGCGAGCACAGATACGCAGTATTTT.

This clonotype was counted between two and nine times. The V call is TRBV7-9, the J call TRBJ1-4; D gene uncertain. The CDR3 is made up of 14 amino acids. Germline assignment: CDR1 SEHNR and CDR2 FQNEAQ (reference sequence). V lost 3 bases to trimming and J lost 3 bases, with 8 bases between them. Here the CDR3 reads CASSFTEANEKLFF. The CDR3 coding sequence is TGTGCCAGCAGCTTTACGGAGGCTAATGAAAAACTGTTTTTT.

This clonotype was seen only a few times. The chain combines TRBV20-1 with TRBJ2-3; the D is unclear. Trimming left V 0 bases short and J 2 bases short, with 12 bases between. Germline V gene data show CDR1 as DFQATT and CDR2 as SNEGSKA (reference sequence). This CDR3 contains 15 residues. CDR3 loop: CSARDQTTTTDTQYF. CDR3 bases: TGCAGTGCTAGAGATCAGACAACGACCACAGATACGCAGTATTTT.

This chain connects TRBV5-4 to TRBJ2-7; D is perhaps TRBD2 (7 bases). The CDR3 runs 15 residues. Germline CDR1 is SGHNT and CDR2 is YYREEE (reference sequence). Between the trimmed V and J ends, which lost 0 bases and 5 bases, there was a span of 15 bases. CDR3 region: CASSLAGGLSHEQYF. The CDR3 nucleotides read TGTGCCAGCAGCTTGGCCGGGGGGCTAAGTCACGAGCAGTACTTC.

This clonotype was seen only a few times. V and J are TRBV10-3 and TRBJ2-7; TRBD1 might be the D (6 bases). This CDR3 region has 13 residues. The germline V and J ends were trimmed by 8 bases and 0 bases, with 11 bases remaining between them. CDR1 and CDR2 (germline): ENHRY, SYGVKD. CDR3 sequence reads: CAIARDNSYEQYF. CDR3 bases: TGTGCCATCGCTCGGGACAACTCCTACGAGCAGTACTTC.

This chain links TRBV7-2 with TRBJ1-2; no clear D gene. The CDR3 sequence is 14 residues long. Germline CDR1 SGHTA, CDR2 FQGNSA. V was clipped by 1 base and J by 3 bases, with 9 bases between them. CDR3 sequence reads: CASSLGTSDYGYTF. The CDR3, as DNA: TGTGCCAGCAGCTTAGGGACCTCCGACTATGGCTACACCTTC. The whole variable domain, remainder taken from reference TRBV7-2 and TRBJ1-2, is GAGVSQSPSNKVTEKGKDVELRCDPISGHTALYWYRQSLGQGLEFLIYFQGNSAPDKSGLPSDRFSAERTGGSVSTLTIQRTQQEDSAVYLCASSLGTSDYGYTFGSGTRLTVV.

The V gene is TRBV6-5, the J gene TRBJ1-2; maybe TRBD1 (6 bases). Germline CDR1 and CDR2: MNHEY and SVGAGI. Trimming left V 6 bases short and J 0 bases short, with 14 bases between. This CDR3 has 15 residues. CDR3 protein: CASSYSGATNYGYTF. CDR3 sequence (DNA): TGTGCCAGCAGCTATTCAGGGGCCACTAACTATGGCTACACCTTC.

CDR3 loop: CASSGSSISTDTQYF. The DNA of the CDR3 is TGCGCCAGCAGCGGCTCATCCATAAGCACAGATACGCAGTATTTT. This chain links TRBV5-1 with TRBJ2-3; D gene uncertain. Germline-derived CDR1 and CDR2 are SGHRS and YFSETQ. The CDR3 has 15 residues. Trimming pared 4 bases from V and 0 bases from J, leaving 12 bases between.

The chain combines TRBV6-5 with TRBJ1-5, with 7 nucleotides matching TRBD1. J lost 0 bases, V lost 5 bases, and 16 bases had no gene match. There are 19 residues in the CDR3. CDR1 is MNHEY and CDR2 is SVGAGI in the germline V gene. CDR3 residues: CASSPMGQNYGYSNQPQHF. CDR3 in DNA: TGTGCCAGCAGTCCTATGGGACAGAATTATGGATATAGCAATCAGCCCCAGCATTTT.